The 20 T cell receptor beta chains given below trace back to one sample, sequenced in a study of blood T cell repertoires in COVID-19. TCRdb's copy holds only in-frame clones and misses some; the assay was immunoSEQ multiplex PCR. The table lists about 210,000 clones, 65% to 90% of them singletons. Sequences were obtained from peripheral blood. The receptors were gathered from a man between 35 and 55 years old who had recovered from COVID-19.

The chain couples TRBV7-9 to TRBJ1-2, with 7 bases that match TRBD1. In germline, CDR1 is SEHNR, CDR2 FQNEAQ (reference sequence). This CDR3 spans 13 amino acids. V was pared by 4 bases and J by 4 bases, with 3 bases of the junction left unmatched. CDR3 loop: CASSSGQIYGYTF. The CDR3 DNA follows: TGTGCCAGCAGCTCGGGACAGATCTATGGCTACACCTTC. Supplemented by reference TRBV7-9 and TRBJ1-2, the full variable domain reads DTGVSQNPRHKITKRGQNVTFRCDPISEHNRLYWYRQTLGQGPEFLTYFQNEAQLEKSRLLSDRFSAERPKGSFSTLEIQRTEQGDSAMYLCASSSGQIYGYTFGSGTRLTVV.

This clone was counted only a few times. J is TRBJ1-1 and V is TRBV27, with 8 positions matching TRBD1. Germline values: CDR1 MNHEY, CDR2 SMNVEV (reference sequence). This CDR3 is built from 17 residues. J gave up 0 bases and V 4 bases, and 10 bases lay outside the gene matches. The CDR3 is CASSSGQGEFMNTEAFF. Written as DNA, the CDR3 is TGTGCCAGCAGTTCCGGACAGGGAGAGTTCATGAACACTGAAGCTTTCTTT.

The V and J genes are TRBV4-3 and TRBJ2-5; TRBD2 agrees at 9 bases. Unmatched junction bases numbered 3, after V lost 4 bases and J lost 6 bases. CDR1 LGHNA and CDR2 YSLEER come from the germline V gene. The CDR3 is 13 residues long. This chain's CDR3 is CASSLGLAKTQYF. DNA for the CDR3: TGCGCCAGCAGCCTGGGACTAGCAAAGACCCAGTACTTC.

The chain has TRBV7-2 and TRBJ2-2; D not resolved. The CDR3 consists of 16 residues. Germline V gene data show CDR1 as SGHTA and CDR2 as FQGNSA. Trimming took 5 bases from V and 8 from J, leaving 21 bases between them. CDR3 residues: CASSPEIAPAGGELFF. CDR3 nucleotides: TGTGCCAGCAGCCCCGAAATAGCACCGGCCGGGGGGGAGCTGTTTTTT.

V and J are TRBV29-1 and TRBJ2-1; perhaps TRBD1 as D (5 bases). Germline CDR1 reads SQVTM; CDR2 reads ANQGSEA. Trimming cost V 3 bases and J 12 bases, with 9 bases left between them. The CDR3 totals 10 residues. The chain's CDR3 is CSVEEGAQFF. The CDR3 bases are TGCAGCGTTGAGGAAGGGGCGCAGTTCTTC.

The rearrangement joins TRBV6-1 to TRBJ1-2; D might be TRBD1 (5 bases). The CDR3 extends over 14 amino acids. Germline V gives CDR1 MNHNS, CDR2 SASEGT. Trimming cost V 3 bases and J 4 bases, with 12 bases left between them. DNA of the CDR3: TGTGCCAGCAGTGAGCCAGGGCCCTTCTATGGCTACACCTTC. It yields the protein CASSEPGPFYGYTF.

This chain uses TRBV6-5 with TRBJ1-5, with D uncertain. Trimming left V 0 bases short and J 6 bases short, with 12 bases between. CDR3 length: 15 residues. Germline CDR1 is MNHEY and CDR2 is SVGAGI. CDR3 nucleotides: TGTGCCAGCAGTTACTCAGGCGGGGAGGGTCAGCCCCAGCATTTT. It encodes CASSYSGGEGQPQHF.

Concerning this clone itself: At the DNA level, this CDR3 is encoded by other sequences in the same sample as well. The CDR3 region is CASSLAGANYGYTF. As DNA, the CDR3 is TGTGCCAGCAGTCTGGCGGGGGCTAACTATGGCTACACCTTC. The chain uses TRBV7-2 and TRBJ1-2; D may be TRBD1 (5 bases). V was clipped by 6 bases and J by 0 bases, with 11 bases between them. This CDR3 comprises 14 residues. Germline V lookup: CDR1 SGHTA, CDR2 FQGNSA.

The chain couples TRBV6-5 to TRBJ2-7; D might be TRBD2 (7 bases). The germline V gene encodes CDR1 MNHEY and CDR2 SVGAGI. With 7 bases removed from V and 2 bases from J, the gap between germline ends came to 15 bases. This CDR3 spans 14 amino acids. CDR3 region: CASKRAGAPYEQYF. The CDR3 DNA follows: TGTGCCAGCAAAAGGGCGGGGGCCCCCTACGAGCAGTACTTC.

The chain uses TRBV9 and TRBJ2-5; a weak D match, TRBD1 (6 bases). The germline V and J ends were trimmed by 4 bases and 3 bases, with 13 bases remaining between them. This CDR3 has 14 amino acids. Per germline, CDR1 SGDLS and CDR2 YYNGEE. The CDR3 loop reads CASSLGQPEETQYF. The CDR3 region has the DNA TGTGCCAGCAGCCTCGGACAGCCGGAAGAGACCCAGTACTTC.

This chain uses TRBV9 with TRBJ2-3, with D possibly TRBD1 on 5 matching bases. Germline CDR1 SGDLS, CDR2 YYNGEE. V lost 4 bases, J lost 3 bases, and 27 bases lay in between. The CDR3 loop spans 19 amino acids. The chain's CDR3 is CASSTSREVGALPTDTQYF. The CDR3 nucleotides read TGTGCCAGCAGCACCAGTAGGGAAGTAGGGGCGCTCCCTACAGATACGCAGTATTTT.

This rearrangement joins TRBV6-9 to TRBJ2-1; D remains unclear. Germline loops: CDR1 MNHGY, CDR2 SVAAGI. CDR3 length equals 15 residues. Trimming removed 0 bases from V and 2 bases from J, with 8 bases in between. The CDR3 DNA reads as TGTGCCAGCAGTTATTCGCTAGTAGCCTACAATGAGCAGTTCTTC. Amino acid sequence: CASSYSLVAYNEQFF.

This clone has a handful of counts. The chain has TRBV5-6 and TRBJ2-7; D is possibly TRBD1 (5 bases). The V and J ends lost 4 bases and 3 bases respectively, with 14 bases between them. The CDR3 has 14 amino acids. Germline lookup yields CDR1 SGHDT and CDR2 YYEEEE. As DNA, the CDR3 is TGTGCCAGCAGCCCGCTCGCACAGGACTACGAGCAGTACTTC. Its protein is CASSPLAQDYEQYF.

The CDR3 protein is CASRVPSGGGDEQFF. The DNA of the CDR3 is TGTGCCAGCAGAGTTCCTAGCGGGGGGGGCGATGAGCAGTTCTTC. The chain uses TRBV11-3 and TRBJ2-1; TRBD2 agrees at 12 bases. The CDR3 length is 15 residues. Germline V gene lookup returns CDR1 SGHNT and CDR2 YENEEA. The V gene end was trimmed by 6 bases and the J gene end by 8 bases; junction bases not matched to a gene: 8.

This clone was seen a few times. The chain couples TRBV27 to TRBJ2-7; 13 positions agree with TRBD2. Germline lookup yields CDR1 MNHEY and CDR2 SMNVEV (reference sequence). The V segment lost 3 bases and the J segment 2 bases; nucleotides outside the gene matches: 1. The CDR3 spans 15 residues. The CDR3: CASSFTSGRAYEQYF. In DNA form, the CDR3 reads TGTGCCAGCAGTTTCACTAGCGGGAGGGCCTACGAGCAGTACTTC.

This clone was detected only once. The chain uses TRBV12-3 or TRBV12-4 and TRBJ1-3, with D uncertain. The CDR3 contains 13 residues. V lost 4 bases and J lost 0, with 4 bases in between. For the CDR3, the DNA is TGTGCCAGCAGTTCCGGCTCTGGAAACACCATATATTTT. This codes for CASSSGSGNTIYF.

The chain combines TRBV9 with TRBJ1-2; D unresolved. The germline gives CDR1 SGDLS, CDR2 YYNGEE. This CDR3 is built from 14 residues. The ends were cut back, 3 bases at V and 5 bases at J, with 14 bases in the middle. CDR3 loop: CASSAVQSGYGYTF. The CDR3 DNA sequence: TGTGCCAGCAGCGCAGTGCAGTCGGGATATGGCTACACCTTC.

The rearrangement joins TRBV7-8 to TRBJ2-5; a weak D match, TRBD1 (5 bases). The germline gives CDR1 SGHVS, CDR2 FQNEAQ. This CDR3 region has 13 residues. The V gene lost 7 bases and the J gene lost 0 bases, with 9 bases spanning the gap. This CDR3 reads CASTDRDQETQYF. The CDR3 DNA sequence: TGTGCCAGCACCGACAGAGACCAAGAGACCCAGTACTTC.

The genes are TRBV29-1 and TRBJ1-1, with unresolved D. The CDR3 totals 13 residues. Trimming pared 6 bases from V and 0 bases from J, leaving 11 bases between. CDR1 and CDR2 (germline): SQVTM, ANQGSEA. The CDR3 sequence is CSVTQRMNTEAFF. As DNA, the CDR3 is TGCAGCGTAACACAGAGAATGAACACTGAAGCTTTCTTT.

V usage is TRBV5-1 and J usage is TRBJ1-3; D gene ambiguous. The CDR3 runs to 16 residues. V was clipped by 0 bases and J by 0 bases, with 10 bases between them. Germline V gives CDR1 SGHRS, CDR2 YFSETQ. For the CDR3, the DNA is TGCGCCAGCAGCTTGGTCGAGGCGGGCTCTGGAAACACCATATATTTT. This sequence encodes CASSLVEAGSGNTIYF.